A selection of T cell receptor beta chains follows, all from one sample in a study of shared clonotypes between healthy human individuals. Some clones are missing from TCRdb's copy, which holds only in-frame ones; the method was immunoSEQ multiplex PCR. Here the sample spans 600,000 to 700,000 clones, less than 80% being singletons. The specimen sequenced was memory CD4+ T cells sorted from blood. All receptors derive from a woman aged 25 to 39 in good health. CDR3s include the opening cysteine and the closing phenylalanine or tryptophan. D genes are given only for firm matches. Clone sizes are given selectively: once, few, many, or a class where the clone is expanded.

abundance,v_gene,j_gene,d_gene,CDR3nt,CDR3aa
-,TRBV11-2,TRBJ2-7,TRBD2,TGTGCCAGCAGCCCGCCCGGACTAGCGGGAACCTACGAGCAGTACTTC,CASSPPGLAGTYEQYF
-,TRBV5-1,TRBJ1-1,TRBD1,TGCGCCAGCAGCTTCATCGGGACAGGGGGCGCGGGCACTGAAGCTTTCTTT,CASSFIGTGGAGTEAFF
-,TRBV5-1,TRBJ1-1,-,TGCGCCAGCAGCAAGGGAGGGGGGACCACTGAAGCTTTCTTT,CASSKGGGTTEAFF
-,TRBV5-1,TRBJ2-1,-,TGCGCCAGCAGCTCGGGTGGGGGCAACTACAATGAGCAGTTCTTC,CASSSGGGNYNEQFF
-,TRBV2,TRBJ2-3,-,TGTGCCAGCAGCACCAGCCCCCTGAAGCTAGGGTTCACAGATACGCAGTATTTT,CASSTSPLKLGFTDTQYF
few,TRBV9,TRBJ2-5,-,TGTGCCAGCAGCTCCGGACAGAAAGAGACCCAGTACTTC,CASSSGQKETQYF
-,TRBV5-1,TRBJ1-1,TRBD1,TGCGCCAGCAGCCTGCAGACAGGGATGAACACTGAAGCTTTCTTT,CASSLQTGMNTEAFF
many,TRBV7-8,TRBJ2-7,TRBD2,TGTGCCAGCGGCTCGGGACTAGCGGGTAGCTCCTACGAGCAGTACTTC,CASGSGLAGSSYEQYF
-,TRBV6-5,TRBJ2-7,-,TGTGCCAGCAGCCCTCTTGGCAGAACAATCTACGAGCAGTACTTC,CASSPLGRTIYEQYF
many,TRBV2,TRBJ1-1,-,TGTGCCAGCAGTAACAGGGATTACACTGAAGCTTTCTTT,CASSNRDYTEAFF
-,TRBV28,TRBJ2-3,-,TGTGCCAGCAGTTGGACATTAAGGAGGGATACGCAGTATTTT,CASSWTLRRDTQYF
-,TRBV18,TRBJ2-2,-,TGTGCCAGCTCACCGTACACCGGGGAGCTGTTTTTT,CASSPYTGELFF
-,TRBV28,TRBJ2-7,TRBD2,TGTGCCAGCAGTGGGGGAGCGGGAGTAGAGCAGTACTTC,CASSGGAGVEQYF
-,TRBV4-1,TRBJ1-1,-,TGCGCCAGCAGCCGAAACACTGAAGCTTTCTTT,CASSRNTEAFF
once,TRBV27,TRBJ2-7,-,TGTGCCAGCAGACGCCAACCGCAGGGGTACGAGCAGTACTTC,CASRRQPQGYEQYF
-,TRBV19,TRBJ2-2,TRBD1,TGTGCCACCTCAGGACAGGGGGCCCCCGGGGAGCTGTTTTTT,CATSGQGAPGELFF
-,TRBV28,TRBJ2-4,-,TGTGCCAGCAGTTTAAAAGGTTTAGCCAAAAACATTCAGTACTTC,CASSLKGLAKNIQYF
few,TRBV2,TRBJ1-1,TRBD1,TGTGCCAGCGGACAGGCTCCGAACACTGAAGCTTTCTTT,CASGQAPNTEAFF
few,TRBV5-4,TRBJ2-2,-,TGTGCCAGCAGCTTAACGCGGAACACCGGGGAGCTGTTTTTT,CASSLTRNTGELFF
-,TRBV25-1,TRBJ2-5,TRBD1,TGTGCCAGCAGTGTCGCCCGGGACAGGTCTACAGAGACCCAGTACTTC,CASSVARDRSTETQYF
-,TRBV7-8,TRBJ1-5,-,TGTGCCAGCAGCGGTGTTTCCCAGCCCCAGCATTTT,CASSGVSQPQHF
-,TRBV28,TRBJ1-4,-,TGTGCCAGCAGTGGCGTCCCCCTCGGTGAAAAACTGTTTTTT,CASSGVPLGEKLFF
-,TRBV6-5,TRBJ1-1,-,TGTGCCAGCAGTTACATGGAGACAGCAGAAGCTTTCTTT,CASSYMETAEAFF
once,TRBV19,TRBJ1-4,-,TGTGCCAGTAGGGTGGTCGGGGGACATTTCGAAAAACTGTTTTTT,CASRVVGGHFEKLFF
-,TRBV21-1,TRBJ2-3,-,TGTGCTTCAGCCGCAGGGGTGGGCACAGATACGCAGTATTTT,CASAAGVGTDTQYF
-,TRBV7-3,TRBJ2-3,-,TGTGCCAGCAGCCCCAGGGTAACAGATACGCAGTATTTT,CASSPRVTDTQYF
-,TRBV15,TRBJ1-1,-,TGTGCCACCAGCTTGTGGGGTGCTGAAGCTTTCTTT,CATSLWGAEAFF
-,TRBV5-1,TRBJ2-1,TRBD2,TGCGCCAGCAGCTTTTCGGTCGGGAGGGACAATGAGCAGTTCTTC,CASSFSVGRDNEQFF
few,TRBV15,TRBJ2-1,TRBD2,TGTGCCACCAGCATTCGTCGGGAGGGCTACAATGAGCAGTTCTTC,CATSIRREGYNEQFF